Below, 9 T cell receptor beta chains from the same sample are listed, as sequenced in a study of T cell responses to AZD1222 COVID-19 vaccine. Only in-frame clones appear in the TCRdb table, and some are missing; sequencing was by immunoSEQ multiplex PCR. The sample has under 200,000 clones; about 90% are singletons. Here the sequenced sample was peripheral blood, taken on day 0 of MenACWY control vaccination. The receptors here all came from an adult in good health.

This chain joins TRBV7-2 and TRBJ2-5, with no clear D. This CDR3 contains 16 residues. V was cut by 1 base and J by 1 base, with 13 bases left in between. The V gene's germline CDR1 is SGHTA and CDR2 FQGNSA. The DNA of the CDR3 is TGTGCCAGCAGCTTAGTACCCGACAACACCCAAGAGACCCAGTACTTC. It is translated as CASSLVPDNTQETQYF.

This chain joins TRBV27 and TRBJ2-4, with D maybe TRBD1 (6 bases). V lost 4 bases, J lost 0 bases, and 16 bases lay in between. CDR1 MNHEY and CDR2 SMNVEV come from the germline V gene (reference sequence). The CDR3 loop spans 17 amino acids. In DNA form, the CDR3 reads TGTGCCAGCAGTTGGGCAGGGGTCGGTCTAGCCAAAAACATTCAGTACTTC. Encoded protein: CASSWAGVGLAKNIQYF.

This rearrangement joins TRBV11-2 to TRBJ2-1; D may be TRBD2 (6 bases). CDR3 length: 16 amino acids. V was trimmed by 4 bases and J by 0 bases, leaving 13 bases between them. Germline V CDR1 and CDR2: SGHAT, FQNNGV. The CDR3 here is CASSSRLAVSYNEQFF. In DNA, the CDR3 is TGTGCCAGCAGCTCCAGATTAGCGGTCTCCTACAATGAGCAGTTCTTC.

The rearrangement uses TRBV6-5 and TRBJ2-1; 12 bases are a match to TRBD2. V lost 11 bases to trimming and J lost 8 bases; unmatched junction nucleotides: 7. CDR1 and CDR2 from the germline V gene are MNHEY and SVGAGI. The CDR3 loop spans 13 amino acids. CDR3 in DNA: TGTGCCGGAAAGACTAGCGGGAGCTATGAGCAGTTCTTC. Translated, it gives CAGKTSGSYEQFF.

The V gene is TRBV7-2, the J gene TRBJ1-2; D call uncertain. The CDR3 is 14 residues long. V gave up 5 bases and J gave up 4 bases, with 14 bases separating them. Germline CDR1 and CDR2: SGHTA and FQGNSA. Here the CDR3 reads CASSPRQALYGYTF. The CDR3 nucleotides read TGTGCCAGCAGCCCAAGGCAGGCGCTCTATGGCTACACCTTC.

J is TRBJ1-1 and V is TRBV24-1, with TRBD1 identical over 7 bases. This CDR3 contains 12 residues. Germline-derived CDR1 and CDR2 are KGHDR and SFDVKD. V shed 4 bases and J 11 bases; nucleotides not matched to a gene: 6. The CDR3 bases are TGTGCCACCAGTGAACCGACAGGGCGGGCTTTCTTT. Its translation is CATSEPTGRAFF.

This clone occurred once. The CDR3 DNA reads as TGTGCCAGCAGCGTAGGGACTAGCACAGATACGCAGTATTTT. Translated, it gives CASSVGTSTDTQYF. This chain links TRBV9 with TRBJ2-3; a possible D gene is TRBD2 (5 bases). The CDR3 has 14 amino acids. Trimming left V 0 bases short and J 0 bases short, with 5 bases between. Germline V CDR1 and CDR2: SGDLS, YYNGEE.

This clone has only one observation. V is TRBV7-6 and J is TRBJ1-5; D gene ambiguous. Germline V gene lookup returns CDR1 SGHVS and CDR2 FNYEAQ. V lost 2 bases and J lost 3, with 11 bases in between. The CDR3 runs 15 residues. The CDR3 here is CASSLWSGINQPQHF. In nucleotides, the CDR3 is TGTGCCAGCAGCTTATGGTCAGGTATCAATCAGCCCCAGCATTTT.

The DNA for the CDR3 is TGTGCCAGCAGTTTACTTAGCGGGGGAAAGCAGTTCTTC. Translating it yields CASSLLSGGKQFF. The J gene is TRBJ2-1, the V gene TRBV12-3 or TRBV12-4; 9 nucleotides align to TRBD2. The CDR3 extends over 13 amino acids. The V and J ends lost 2 bases and 11 bases, in that order; junction bases with no gene match: 4.